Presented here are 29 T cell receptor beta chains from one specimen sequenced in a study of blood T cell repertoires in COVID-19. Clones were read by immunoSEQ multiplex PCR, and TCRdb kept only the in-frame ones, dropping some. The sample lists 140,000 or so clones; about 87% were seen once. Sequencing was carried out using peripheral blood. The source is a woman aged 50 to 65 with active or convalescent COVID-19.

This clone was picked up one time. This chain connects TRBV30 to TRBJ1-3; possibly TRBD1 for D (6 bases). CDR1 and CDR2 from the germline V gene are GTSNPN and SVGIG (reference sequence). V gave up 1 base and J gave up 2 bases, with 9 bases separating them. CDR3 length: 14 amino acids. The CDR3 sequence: CAWSGKGAGNTIYF. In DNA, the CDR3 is TGTGCCTGGAGTGGGAAGGGGGCTGGAAACACCATATATTTT.

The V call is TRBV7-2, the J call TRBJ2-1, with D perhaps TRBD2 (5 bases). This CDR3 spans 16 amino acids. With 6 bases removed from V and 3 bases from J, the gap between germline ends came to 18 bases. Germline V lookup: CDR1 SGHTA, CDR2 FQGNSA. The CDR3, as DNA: TGTGCCAGCAGATCCGATCCCGCTAGCAGCTACAATGAGCAGTTCTTC. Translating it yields CASRSDPASSYNEQFF. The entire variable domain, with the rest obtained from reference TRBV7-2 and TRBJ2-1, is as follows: GAGVSQSPSNKVTEKGKDVELRCDPISGHTALYWYRQSLGQGLEFLIYFQGNSAPDKSGLPSDRFSAERTGGSVSTLTIQRTQQEDSAVYLCASRSDPASSYNEQFFGPGTRLTVL.

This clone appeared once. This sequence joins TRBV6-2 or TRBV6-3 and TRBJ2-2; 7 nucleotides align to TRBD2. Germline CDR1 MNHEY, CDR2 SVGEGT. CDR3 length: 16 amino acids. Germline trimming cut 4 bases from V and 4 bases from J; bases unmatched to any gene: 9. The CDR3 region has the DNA TGTGCCAGCAGTTCTTTCGGGCTAGCGGCCACCGGGGAGCTGTTTTTT. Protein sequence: CASSSFGLAATGELFF.

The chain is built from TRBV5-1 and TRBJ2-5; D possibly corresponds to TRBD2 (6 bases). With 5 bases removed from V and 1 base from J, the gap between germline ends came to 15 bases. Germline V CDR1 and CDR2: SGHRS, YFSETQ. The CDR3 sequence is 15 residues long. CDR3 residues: CASRLALASQETQYF. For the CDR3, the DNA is TGCGCCAGCAGACTAGCTCTGGCGTCCCAAGAGACCCAGTACTTC. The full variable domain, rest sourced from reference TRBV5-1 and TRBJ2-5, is KAGVTQTPRYLIKTRGQQVTLSCSPISGHRSVSWYQQTPGQGLQFLFEYFSETQRNKGNFPGRFSGRQFSNSRSEMNVSTLELGDSALYLCASRLALASQETQYFGPGTRLLVL.

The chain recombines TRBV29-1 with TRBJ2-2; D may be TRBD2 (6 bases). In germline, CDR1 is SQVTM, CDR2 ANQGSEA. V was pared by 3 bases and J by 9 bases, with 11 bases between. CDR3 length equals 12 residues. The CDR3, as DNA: TGCAGCGTTGAGTCCGGGAGCAGGGAGCTGTTTTTT. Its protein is CSVESGSRELFF.

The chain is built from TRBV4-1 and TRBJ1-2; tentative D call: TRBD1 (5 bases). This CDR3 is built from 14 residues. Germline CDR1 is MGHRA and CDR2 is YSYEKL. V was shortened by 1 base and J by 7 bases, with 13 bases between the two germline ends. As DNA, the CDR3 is TGCGCCAGCAGCCAAGCAGGGTTCCCCCCTGGCTACACCTTC. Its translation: CASSQAGFPPGYTF.

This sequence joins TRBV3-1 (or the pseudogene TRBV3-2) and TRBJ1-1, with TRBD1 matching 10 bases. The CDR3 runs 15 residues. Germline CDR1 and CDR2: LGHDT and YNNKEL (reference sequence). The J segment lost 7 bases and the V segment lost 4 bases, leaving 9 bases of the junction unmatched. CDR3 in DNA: TGTGCCAGCAGCCCTCGACCGGGACAGGGGCTTGAAGCTTTCTTT. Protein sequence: CASSPRPGQGLEAFF.

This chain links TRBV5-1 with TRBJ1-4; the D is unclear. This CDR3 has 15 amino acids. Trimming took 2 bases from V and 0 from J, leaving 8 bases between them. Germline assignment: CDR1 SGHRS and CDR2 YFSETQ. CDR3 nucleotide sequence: TGCGCCAGCAGCTTCGGCACTACAACTAATGAAAAACTGTTTTTT. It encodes CASSFGTTTNEKLFF.

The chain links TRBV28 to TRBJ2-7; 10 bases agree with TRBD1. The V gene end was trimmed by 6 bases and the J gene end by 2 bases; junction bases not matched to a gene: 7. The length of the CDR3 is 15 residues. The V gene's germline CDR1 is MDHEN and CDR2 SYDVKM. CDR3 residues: CASSSPGQGTYEQYF. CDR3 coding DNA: TGTGCCAGCAGCTCCCCGGGACAGGGGACCTACGAGCAGTACTTC. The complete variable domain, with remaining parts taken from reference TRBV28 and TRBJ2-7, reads DVKVTQSSRYLVKRTGEKVFLECVQDMDHENMFWYRQDPGLGLRLIYFSYDVKMKEKGDIPEGYSVSREKKERFSLILESASTNQTSMYLCASSSPGQGTYEQYFGPGTRLTVT.

The CDR3 spells CSASGQASSYEQYF. CDR3 in DNA: TGCAGCGCCAGCGGACAGGCGAGCTCCTACGAGCAGTACTTC. The V and J genes are TRBV29-1 and TRBJ2-7, with 7 bases fitting TRBD1. Germline trimming cut 7 bases from V and 0 bases from J; bases unmatched to any gene: 9. CDR1 SQVTM and CDR2 ANQGSEA come from the germline V gene. The CDR3 totals 14 residues.

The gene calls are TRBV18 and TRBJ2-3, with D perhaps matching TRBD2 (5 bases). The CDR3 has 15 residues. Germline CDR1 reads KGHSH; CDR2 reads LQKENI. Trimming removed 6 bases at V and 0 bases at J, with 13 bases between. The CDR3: CASSTGIPSTDTQYF. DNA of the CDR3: TGTGCCAGCTCCACGGGGATTCCAAGCACAGATACGCAGTATTTT.

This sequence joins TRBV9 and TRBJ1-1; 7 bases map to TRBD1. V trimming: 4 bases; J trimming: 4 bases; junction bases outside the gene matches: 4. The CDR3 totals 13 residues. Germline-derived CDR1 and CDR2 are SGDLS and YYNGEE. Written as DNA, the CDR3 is TGTGCCAGCAGCTATGGACAGGCCACTGAAGCTTTCTTT. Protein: CASSYGQATEAFF. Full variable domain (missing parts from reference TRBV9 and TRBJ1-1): DSGVTQTPKHLITATGQRVTLRCSPRSGDLSVYWYQQSLDQGLQFLIQYYNGEERAKGNILERFSAQQFPDLHSELNLSSLELGDSALYFCASSYGQATEAFFGQGTRLTVV.

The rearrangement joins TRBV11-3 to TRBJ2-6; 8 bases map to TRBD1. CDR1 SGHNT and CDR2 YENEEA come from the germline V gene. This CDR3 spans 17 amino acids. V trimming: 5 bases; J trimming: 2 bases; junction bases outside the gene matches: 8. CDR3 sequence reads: CASSPGQGRPGANVLTF. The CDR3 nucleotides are TGTGCCAGCAGCCCAGGACAGGGCAGACCTGGGGCCAACGTCCTGACTTTC.

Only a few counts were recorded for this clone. The CDR3, as DNA: TGTGCCAGTATCTTGGACAGGGGGCGGTCGGGCACTGAAGCTTTCTTT. Amino acids: CASILDRGRSGTEAFF. V gene TRBV19 combines with J gene TRBJ1-1, with 11 bases matching TRBD1. The CDR3 totals 16 residues. Germline V gene sequence: CDR1 LNHDA, CDR2 SQIVND (reference sequence). The ends lost 7 bases at V and 4 bases at J; junction bases unmatched: 11.

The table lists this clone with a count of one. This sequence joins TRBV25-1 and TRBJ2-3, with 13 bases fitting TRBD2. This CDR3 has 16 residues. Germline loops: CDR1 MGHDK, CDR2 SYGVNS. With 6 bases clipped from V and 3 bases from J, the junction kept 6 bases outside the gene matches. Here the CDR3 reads CASSGMTSGRTDTQYF. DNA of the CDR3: TGTGCCAGCAGCGGGATGACTAGCGGGAGGACAGATACGCAGTATTTT.

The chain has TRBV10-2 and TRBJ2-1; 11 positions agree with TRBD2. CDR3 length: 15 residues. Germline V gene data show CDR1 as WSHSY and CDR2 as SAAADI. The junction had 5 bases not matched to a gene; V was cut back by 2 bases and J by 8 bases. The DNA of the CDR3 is TGCGCCAGCAGTGAGCAGGTAGCGGGAGGGGATGAGCAGTTCTTC. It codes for CASSEQVAGGDEQFF.

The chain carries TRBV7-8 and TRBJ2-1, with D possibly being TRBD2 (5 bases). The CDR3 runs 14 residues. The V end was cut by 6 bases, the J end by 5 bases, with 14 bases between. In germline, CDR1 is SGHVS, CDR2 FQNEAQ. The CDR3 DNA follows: TGTGCCAGCAGTTGGACGGGGAGAGACAATGAGCAGTTCTTC. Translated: CASSWTGRDNEQFF.

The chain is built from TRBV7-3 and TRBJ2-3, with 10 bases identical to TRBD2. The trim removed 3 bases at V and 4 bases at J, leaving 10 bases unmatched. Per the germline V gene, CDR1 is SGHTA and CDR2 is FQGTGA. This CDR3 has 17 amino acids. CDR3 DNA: TGTGCCAGCAGCTTCTCTCCTAGCGGGAGTGGGGCAGATACGCAGTATTTT. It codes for CASSFSPSGSGADTQYF.

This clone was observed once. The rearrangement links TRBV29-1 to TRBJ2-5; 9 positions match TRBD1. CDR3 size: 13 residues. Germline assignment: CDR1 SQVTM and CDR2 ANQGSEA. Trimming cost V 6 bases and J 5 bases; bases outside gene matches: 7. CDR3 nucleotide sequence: TGCAGCGTGACCGGGACAGGGAAGGAGACCCAGTACTTC. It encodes CSVTGTGKETQYF.

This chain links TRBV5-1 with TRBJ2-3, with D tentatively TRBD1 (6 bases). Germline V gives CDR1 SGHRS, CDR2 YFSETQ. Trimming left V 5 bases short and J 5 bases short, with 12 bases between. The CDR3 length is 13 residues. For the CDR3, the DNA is TGCGCCAGCAGGAACAGGGTAGAAGATACGCAGTATTTT. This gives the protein CASRNRVEDTQYF.

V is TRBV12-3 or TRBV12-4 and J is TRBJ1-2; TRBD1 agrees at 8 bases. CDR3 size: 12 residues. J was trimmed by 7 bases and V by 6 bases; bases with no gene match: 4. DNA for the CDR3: TGTGCCAGCAGCTGGACAGGGTCTGGCTACACCTTC. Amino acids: CASSWTGSGYTF.

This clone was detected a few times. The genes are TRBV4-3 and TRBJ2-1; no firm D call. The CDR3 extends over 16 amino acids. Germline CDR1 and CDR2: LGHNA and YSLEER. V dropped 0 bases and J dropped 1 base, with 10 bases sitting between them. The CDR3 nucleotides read TGCGCCAGCAGCCAAGATCCTACTGATTCCTACAATGAGCAGTTCTTC. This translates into CASSQDPTDSYNEQFF.

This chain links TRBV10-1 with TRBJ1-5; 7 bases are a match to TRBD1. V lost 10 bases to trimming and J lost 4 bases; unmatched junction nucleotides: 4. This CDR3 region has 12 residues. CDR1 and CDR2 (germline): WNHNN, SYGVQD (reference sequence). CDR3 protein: CAKKQGNQPQHF. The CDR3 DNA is TGCGCCAAAAAACAGGGGAATCAGCCCCAGCATTTT.

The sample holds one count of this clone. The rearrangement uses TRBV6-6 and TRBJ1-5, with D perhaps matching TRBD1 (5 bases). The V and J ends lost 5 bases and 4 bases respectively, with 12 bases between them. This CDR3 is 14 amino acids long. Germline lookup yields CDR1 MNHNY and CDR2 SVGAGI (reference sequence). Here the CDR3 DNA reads TGTGCCAGCAGTGACCACGGGGGAAATCAGCCCCAGCATTTT. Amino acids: CASSDHGGNQPQHF.

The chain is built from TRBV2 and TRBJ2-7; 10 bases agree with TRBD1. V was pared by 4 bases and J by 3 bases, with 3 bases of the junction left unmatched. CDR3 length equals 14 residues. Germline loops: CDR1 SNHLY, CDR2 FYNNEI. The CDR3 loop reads CASSGQGARYEQYF. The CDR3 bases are TGTGCCAGCAGTGGACAGGGGGCCCGCTACGAGCAGTACTTC.

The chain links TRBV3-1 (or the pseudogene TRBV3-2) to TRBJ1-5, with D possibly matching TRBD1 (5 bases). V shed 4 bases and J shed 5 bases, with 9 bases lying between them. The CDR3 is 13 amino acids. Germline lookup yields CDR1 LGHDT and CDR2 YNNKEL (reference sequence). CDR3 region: CASSRLGDQPQHF. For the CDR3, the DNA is TGTGCCAGCAGCCGATTAGGGGATCAGCCCCAGCATTTT.

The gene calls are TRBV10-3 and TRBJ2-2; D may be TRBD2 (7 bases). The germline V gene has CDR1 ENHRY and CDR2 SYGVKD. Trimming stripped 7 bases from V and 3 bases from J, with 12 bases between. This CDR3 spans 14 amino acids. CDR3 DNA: TGTGCCATCAAAGGGGGGGCGGACACCGGGGAGCTGTTTTTT. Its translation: CAIKGGADTGELFF.

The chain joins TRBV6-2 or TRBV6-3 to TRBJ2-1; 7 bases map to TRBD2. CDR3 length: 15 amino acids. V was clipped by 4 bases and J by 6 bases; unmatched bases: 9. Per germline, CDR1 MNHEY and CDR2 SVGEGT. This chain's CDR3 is CASSSRRLASNEQFF. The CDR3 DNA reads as TGTGCCAGCAGTTCCCGCCGACTAGCTTCCAATGAGCAGTTCTTC.

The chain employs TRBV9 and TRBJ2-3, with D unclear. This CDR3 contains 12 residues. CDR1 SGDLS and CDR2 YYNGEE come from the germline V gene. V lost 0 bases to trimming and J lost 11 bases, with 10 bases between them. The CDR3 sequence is CASSVDSNLQYF. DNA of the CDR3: TGTGCCAGCAGCGTAGACTCCAACCTGCAGTATTTT.